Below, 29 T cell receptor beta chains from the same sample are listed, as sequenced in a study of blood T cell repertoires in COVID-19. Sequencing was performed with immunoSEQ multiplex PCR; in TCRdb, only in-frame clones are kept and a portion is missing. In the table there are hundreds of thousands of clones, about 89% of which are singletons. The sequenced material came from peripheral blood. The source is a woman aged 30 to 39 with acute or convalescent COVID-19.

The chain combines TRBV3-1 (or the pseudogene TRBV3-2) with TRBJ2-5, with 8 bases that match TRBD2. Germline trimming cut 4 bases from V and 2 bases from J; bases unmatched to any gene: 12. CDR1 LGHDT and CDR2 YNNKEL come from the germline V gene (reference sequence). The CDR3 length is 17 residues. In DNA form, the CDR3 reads TGTGCCAGCAGCCGGACGACCGGGGGGGCCTTTCAAGAGACCCAGTACTTC. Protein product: CASSRTTGGAFQETQYF.

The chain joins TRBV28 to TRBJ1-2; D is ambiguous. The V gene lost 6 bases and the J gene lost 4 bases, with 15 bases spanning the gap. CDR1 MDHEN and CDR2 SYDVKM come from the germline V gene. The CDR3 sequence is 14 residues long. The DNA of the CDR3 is TGTGCCAGCAGGTCTCTTGAGTTCGGCTATGGCTACACCTTC. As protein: CASRSLEFGYGYTF.

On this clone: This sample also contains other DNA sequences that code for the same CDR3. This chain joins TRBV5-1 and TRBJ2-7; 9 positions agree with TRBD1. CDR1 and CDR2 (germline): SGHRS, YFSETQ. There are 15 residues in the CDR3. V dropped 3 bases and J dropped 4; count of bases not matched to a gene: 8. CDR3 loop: CASSSGTGPFYEQYF. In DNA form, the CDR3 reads TGCGCCAGCAGCTCAGGGACAGGGCCATTTTACGAGCAGTACTTC.

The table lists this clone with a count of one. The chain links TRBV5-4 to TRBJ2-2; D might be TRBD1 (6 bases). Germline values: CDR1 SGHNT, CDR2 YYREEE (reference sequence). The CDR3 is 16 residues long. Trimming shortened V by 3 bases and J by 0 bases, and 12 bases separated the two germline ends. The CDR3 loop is CASSSGPGANTGELFF. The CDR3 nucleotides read TGTGCCAGCAGCTCGGGCCCAGGGGCGAACACCGGGGAGCTGTTTTTT.

Here the CDR3 reads CASSFSRTGTGNTIYF. The CDR3 DNA reads TGTGCCAGCAGCTTCTCGCGGACAGGGACTGGAAACACCATATATTTT. The J gene is TRBJ1-3, the V gene TRBV5-8, with TRBD1 matching over 8 bases. The CDR3 sequence is 16 residues long. The germline gives CDR1 SGHTS, CDR2 YDEGEE. Germline trimming cut 2 bases from V and 2 bases from J; bases unmatched to any gene: 6.

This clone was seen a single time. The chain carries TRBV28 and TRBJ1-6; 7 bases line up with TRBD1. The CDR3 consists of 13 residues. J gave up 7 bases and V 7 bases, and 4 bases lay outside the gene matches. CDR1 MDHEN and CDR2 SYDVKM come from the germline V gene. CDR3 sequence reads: CASTRQGNSPLHF. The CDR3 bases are TGTGCCAGCACCCGACAGGGCAATTCACCCCTCCACTTT.

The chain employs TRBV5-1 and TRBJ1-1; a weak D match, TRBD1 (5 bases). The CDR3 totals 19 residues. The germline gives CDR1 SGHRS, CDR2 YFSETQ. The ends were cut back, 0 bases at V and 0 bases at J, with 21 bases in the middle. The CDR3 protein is CASSLGLRGLTALNTEAFF. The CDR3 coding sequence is TGCGCCAGCAGCTTGGGGTTAAGGGGACTCACGGCTTTGAACACTGAAGCTTTCTTT.

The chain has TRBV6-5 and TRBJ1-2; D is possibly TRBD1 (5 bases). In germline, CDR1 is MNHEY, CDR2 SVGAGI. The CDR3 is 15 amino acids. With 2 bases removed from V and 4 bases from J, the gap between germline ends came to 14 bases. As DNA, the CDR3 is TGTGCCAGCAGTTACACCGGGGGGGATATCTATGGCTACACCTTC. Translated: CASSYTGGDIYGYTF.

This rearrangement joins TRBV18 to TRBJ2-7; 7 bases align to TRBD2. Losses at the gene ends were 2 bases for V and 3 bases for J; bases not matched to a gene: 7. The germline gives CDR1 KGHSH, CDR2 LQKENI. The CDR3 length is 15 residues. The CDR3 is CASSPSGTTLYEQYF. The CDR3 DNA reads TGTGCCAGCTCACCATCCGGGACTACCCTCTACGAGCAGTACTTC.

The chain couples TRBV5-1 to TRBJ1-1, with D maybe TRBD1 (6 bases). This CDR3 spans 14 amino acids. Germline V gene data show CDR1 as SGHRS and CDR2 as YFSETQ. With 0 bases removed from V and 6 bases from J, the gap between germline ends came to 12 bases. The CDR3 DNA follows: TGCGCCAGCAGCTTGGCGTCCGACAGGCCTGAAGCTTTCTTT. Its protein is CASSLASDRPEAFF.

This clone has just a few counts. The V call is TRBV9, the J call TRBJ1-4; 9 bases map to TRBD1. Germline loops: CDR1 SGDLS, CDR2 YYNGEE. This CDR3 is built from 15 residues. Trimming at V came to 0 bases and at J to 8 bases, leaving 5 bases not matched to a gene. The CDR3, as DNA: TGTGCCAGCAGCGTAGCACAGGGGGCAAAAGAAAAACTGTTTTTT. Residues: CASSVAQGAKEKLFF.

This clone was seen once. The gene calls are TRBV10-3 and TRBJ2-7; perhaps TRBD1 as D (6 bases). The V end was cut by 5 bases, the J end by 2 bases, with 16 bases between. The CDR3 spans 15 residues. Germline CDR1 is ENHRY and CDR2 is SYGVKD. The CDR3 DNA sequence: TGTGCCATCAGTCACACAGGGAGATCTGCCTACGAGCAGTACTTC. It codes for CAISHTGRSAYEQYF.

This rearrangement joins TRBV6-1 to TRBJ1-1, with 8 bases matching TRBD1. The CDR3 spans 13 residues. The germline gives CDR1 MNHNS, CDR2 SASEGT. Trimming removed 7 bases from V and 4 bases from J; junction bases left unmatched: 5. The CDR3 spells CASTRDRSTEAFF. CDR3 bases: TGTGCCAGCACCAGGGACAGGTCCACTGAAGCTTTCTTT.

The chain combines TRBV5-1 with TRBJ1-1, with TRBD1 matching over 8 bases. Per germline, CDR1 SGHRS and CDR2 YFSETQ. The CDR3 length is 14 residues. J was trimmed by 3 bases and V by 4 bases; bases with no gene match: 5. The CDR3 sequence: CASSVRGLDTEAFF. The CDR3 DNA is TGCGCCAGCAGCGTCAGGGGGCTAGACACTGAAGCTTTCTTT. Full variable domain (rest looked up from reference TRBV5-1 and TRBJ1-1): KAGVTQTPRYLIKTRGQQVTLSCSPISGHRSVSWYQQTPGQGLQFLFEYFSETQRNKGNFPGRFSGRQFSNSRSEMNVSTLELGDSALYLCASSVRGLDTEAFFGQGTRLTVV.

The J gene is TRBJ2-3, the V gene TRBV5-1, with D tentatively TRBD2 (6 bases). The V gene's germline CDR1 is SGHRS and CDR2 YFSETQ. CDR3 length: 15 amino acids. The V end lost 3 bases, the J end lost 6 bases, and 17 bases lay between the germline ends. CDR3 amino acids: CASSSGTPLTDTQYF. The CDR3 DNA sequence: TGCGCCAGCAGCTCCGGGACTCCTCTCACGGATACGCAGTATTTT. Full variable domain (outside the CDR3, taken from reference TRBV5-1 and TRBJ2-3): KAGVTQTPRYLIKTRGQQVTLSCSPISGHRSVSWYQQTPGQGLQFLFEYFSETQRNKGNFPGRFSGRQFSNSRSEMNVSTLELGDSALYLCASSSGTPLTDTQYFGPGTRLTVL.

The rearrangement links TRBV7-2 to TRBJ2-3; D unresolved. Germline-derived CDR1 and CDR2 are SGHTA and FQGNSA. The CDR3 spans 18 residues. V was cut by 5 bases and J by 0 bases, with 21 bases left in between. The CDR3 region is CASSQNPTSFSSTDTQYF. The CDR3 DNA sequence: TGTGCCAGCAGCCAAAATCCAACTTCCTTTTCTAGCACAGATACGCAGTATTTT.

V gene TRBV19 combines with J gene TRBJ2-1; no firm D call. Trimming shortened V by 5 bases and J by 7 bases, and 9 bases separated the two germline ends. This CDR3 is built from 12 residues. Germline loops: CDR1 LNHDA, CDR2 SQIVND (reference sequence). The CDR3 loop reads CASSPGTNEQFF. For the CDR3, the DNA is TGTGCCAGTAGTCCGGGTACTAATGAGCAGTTCTTC. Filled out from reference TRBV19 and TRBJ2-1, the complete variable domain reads DGGITQSPKYLFRKEGQNVTLSCEQNLNHDAMYWYRQDPGQGLRLIYYSQIVNDFQKGDIAEGYSVSREKKESFPLTVTSAQKNPTAFYLCASSPGTNEQFFGPGTRLTVL.

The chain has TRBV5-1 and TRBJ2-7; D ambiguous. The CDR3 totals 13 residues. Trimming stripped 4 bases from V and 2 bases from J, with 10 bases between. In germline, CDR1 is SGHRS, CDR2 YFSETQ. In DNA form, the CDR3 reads TGCGCCAGCAGCCCGGAGCCCGCCTACGAGCAGTACTTC. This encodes CASSPEPAYEQYF.

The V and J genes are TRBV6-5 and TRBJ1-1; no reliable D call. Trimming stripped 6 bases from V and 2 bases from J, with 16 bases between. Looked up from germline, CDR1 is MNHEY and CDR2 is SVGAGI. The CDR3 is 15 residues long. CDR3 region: CASRLDSRGNTEAFF. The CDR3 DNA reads TGTGCCAGCAGGCTTGACTCTCGGGGAAACACTGAAGCTTTCTTT.

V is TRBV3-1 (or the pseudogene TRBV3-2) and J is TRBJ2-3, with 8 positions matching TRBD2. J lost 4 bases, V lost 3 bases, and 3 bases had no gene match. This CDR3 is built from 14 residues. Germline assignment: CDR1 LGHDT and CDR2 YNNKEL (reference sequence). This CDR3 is CASSHRTSSDTQYF. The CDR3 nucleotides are TGTGCCAGCAGCCATAGGACTAGCTCAGATACGCAGTATTTT.

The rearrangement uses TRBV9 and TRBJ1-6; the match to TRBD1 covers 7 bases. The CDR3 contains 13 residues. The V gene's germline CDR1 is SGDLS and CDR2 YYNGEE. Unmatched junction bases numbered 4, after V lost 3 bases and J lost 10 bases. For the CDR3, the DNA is TGTGCCAGCAGCGGAACAGGGGTGTCACCCCTCCACTTT. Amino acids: CASSGTGVSPLHF.

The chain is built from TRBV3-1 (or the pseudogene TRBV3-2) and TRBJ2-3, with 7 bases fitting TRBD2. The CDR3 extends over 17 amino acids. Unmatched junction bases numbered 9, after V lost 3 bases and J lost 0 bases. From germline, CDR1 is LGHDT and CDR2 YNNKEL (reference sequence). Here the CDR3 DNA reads TGTGCCAGCAGCCAGACTAGCCGGACCGATAGCACAGATACGCAGTATTTT. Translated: CASSQTSRTDSTDTQYF.

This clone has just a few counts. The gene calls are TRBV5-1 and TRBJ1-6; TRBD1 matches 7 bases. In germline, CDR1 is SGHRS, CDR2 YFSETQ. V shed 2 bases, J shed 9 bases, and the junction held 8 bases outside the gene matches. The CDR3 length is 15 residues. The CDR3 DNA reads TGCGCCAGCAGCTTTAGCTCAGGGGGACTTTCACCCCTCCACTTT. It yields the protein CASSFSSGGLSPLHF.

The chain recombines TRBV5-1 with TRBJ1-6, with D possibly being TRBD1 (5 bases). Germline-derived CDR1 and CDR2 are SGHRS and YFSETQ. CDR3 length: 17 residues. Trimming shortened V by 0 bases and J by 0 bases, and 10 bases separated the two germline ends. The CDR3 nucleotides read TGCGCCAGCAGCTTGGTCAGGACAAGCTCCTATAATTCACCCCTCCACTTT. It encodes CASSLVRTSSYNSPLHF. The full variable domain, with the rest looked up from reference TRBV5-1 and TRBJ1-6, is KAGVTQTPRYLIKTRGQQVTLSCSPISGHRSVSWYQQTPGQGLQFLFEYFSETQRNKGNFPGRFSGRQFSNSRSEMNVSTLELGDSALYLCASSLVRTSSYNSPLHFGNGTRLTVT.

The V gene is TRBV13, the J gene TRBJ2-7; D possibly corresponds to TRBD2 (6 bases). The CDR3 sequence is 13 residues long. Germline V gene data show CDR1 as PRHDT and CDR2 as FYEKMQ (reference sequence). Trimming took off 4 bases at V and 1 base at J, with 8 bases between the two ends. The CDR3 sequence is CASSSGGSYEQYF. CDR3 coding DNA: TGTGCCAGCAGCTCCGGGGGATCCTACGAGCAGTACTTC.

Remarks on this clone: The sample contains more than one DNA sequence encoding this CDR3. CDR3 DNA sequence: TGCGCCAGCAGCCTGGGACAGGTCTACGAGCAGTACTTC. This encodes CASSLGQVYEQYF. J is TRBJ2-7 and V is TRBV5-1; 8 nucleotides align to TRBD1. The V gene's germline CDR1 is SGHRS and CDR2 YFSETQ. Trimming removed 4 bases from V and 3 bases from J; junction bases left unmatched: 3. This CDR3 has 13 amino acids. Filled out from reference TRBV5-1 and TRBJ2-7, the complete variable domain reads KAGVTQTPRYLIKTRGQQVTLSCSPISGHRSVSWYQQTPGQGLQFLFEYFSETQRNKGNFPGRFSGRQFSNSRSEMNVSTLELGDSALYLCASSLGQVYEQYFGPGTRLTVT.

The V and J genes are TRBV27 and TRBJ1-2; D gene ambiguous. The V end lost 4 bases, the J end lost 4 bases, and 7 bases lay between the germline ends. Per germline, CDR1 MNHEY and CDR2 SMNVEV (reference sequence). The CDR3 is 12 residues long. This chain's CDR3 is CASSSGSYGYTF. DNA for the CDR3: TGTGCCAGCAGTTCCGGGTCCTATGGCTACACCTTC.

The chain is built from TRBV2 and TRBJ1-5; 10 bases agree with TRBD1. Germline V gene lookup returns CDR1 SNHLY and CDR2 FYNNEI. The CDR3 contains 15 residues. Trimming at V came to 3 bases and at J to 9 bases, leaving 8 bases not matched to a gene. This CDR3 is CASSDPRDRGRPQHF. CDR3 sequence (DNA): TGTGCCAGCAGTGACCCCCGGGACAGGGGAAGGCCCCAGCATTTT.

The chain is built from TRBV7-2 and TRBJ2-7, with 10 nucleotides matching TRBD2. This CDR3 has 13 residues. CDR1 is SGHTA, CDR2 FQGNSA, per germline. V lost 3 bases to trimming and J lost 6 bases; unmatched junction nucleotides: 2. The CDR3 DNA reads TGTGCCAGCAGCTTGGGACTAGCGACCGAGCAGTACTTC. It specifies CASSLGLATEQYF.